This TCR beta chain was sequenced during a study of TIL therapy for anti-PD-1-resistant metastatic lung cancer. Sequencing used immunoSEQ v3. Each library reached 1.5 million to 2.5 million read pairs, or roughly 5-6 million at deep level. Libraries were prepared by immunoSEQ multiplex PCR; TCRdb keeps only in-frame clonotypes and omits some of them. The sample yields about 50,000 clones, just over 85% seen once. The CDR3 consists of 14 residues. Germline loops: CDR1 SEHNR, CDR2 FQNEAQ (reference sequence). Study observations and caveats: The cohort had more treatment-naive, never-smoker and oncogene-addicted patients than typical.

Time point noted: pre-treatment sample, taken before nivolumab and TIL therapy. Turning to this clone: Its antigen is unidentified.

This specimen consisted of blood, obtained at baseline. This receptor was taken from a person aged 25-85 years with non-small cell lung cancer. V and J are TRBV7-9 and TRBJ1-4, with 12 bases lining up with TRBD1. The CDR3 reads CKGQGAWTNEKLFF. The CDR3 DNA sequence: TGTAAGGGACAGGGGGCGTGGACTAATGAAAAACTGTTTTTT.